This T cell receptor (beta chain) was recovered during a study of beta chain features in type 1 diabetes. V was shortened by 6 bases and J by 1 base, with 14 bases between the two germline ends. The CDR3 contains 15 residues. Per germline, CDR1 SEHNR and CDR2 FQNEAQ (reference sequence). Since all of the isolated RNA was reverse transcribed, expressed TCRB transcripts were what got sequenced. Profiling relied on immunoSEQ multiplex PCR, and the TCRdb table lists in-frame clones only, not all of them. The sample lists some 240,000 clones, about 11% occurring once. The receptor was isolated from a man aged 18 to 29 in good health. Material for sequencing was central memory CD4+ T cells from blood. The rearrangement joins TRBV7-9 to TRBJ2-3; maybe TRBD2 (6 bases). For the CDR3, the DNA is TGTGCCAGCAGGGAGTGGCGGGATCGCACAGATACGCAGTATTTT. This encodes CASREWRDRTDTQYF.